This entry describes one T cell receptor beta chain. Authors' analysis steps: Estimates of nucleated cell counts were drawn from the amplification of reference gene primers. Profiled with immunoSEQ multiplex PCR; TCRdb holds only in-frame clones, not every one. That table gives V, J and clone size, and the DNA gave D and trimming. The sample carries 250,000 to 350,000 clones, roughly 90% recorded once. The germline V gene encodes CDR1 MNHEY and CDR2 SMNVEV (reference sequence). The length of the CDR3 is 16 residues. After removal of 3 bases from V and 8 bases from J, the junction contained 11 bases not matched to a gene. These data come from a study of blood T cell repertoires in COVID-19.

This clonotype was sampled from a woman aged 25 to 39 with COVID-19, enrolled during active disease. The chain couples TRBV27 to TRBJ1-4, with 8 bases that match TRBD1. The sample taken for sequencing was peripheral blood. The CDR3 reads CASSFLGQGKVEKLFF. The CDR3 DNA follows: TGTGCCAGCAGTTTCCTTGGACAGGGTAAAGTGGAAAAACTGTTTTTT.